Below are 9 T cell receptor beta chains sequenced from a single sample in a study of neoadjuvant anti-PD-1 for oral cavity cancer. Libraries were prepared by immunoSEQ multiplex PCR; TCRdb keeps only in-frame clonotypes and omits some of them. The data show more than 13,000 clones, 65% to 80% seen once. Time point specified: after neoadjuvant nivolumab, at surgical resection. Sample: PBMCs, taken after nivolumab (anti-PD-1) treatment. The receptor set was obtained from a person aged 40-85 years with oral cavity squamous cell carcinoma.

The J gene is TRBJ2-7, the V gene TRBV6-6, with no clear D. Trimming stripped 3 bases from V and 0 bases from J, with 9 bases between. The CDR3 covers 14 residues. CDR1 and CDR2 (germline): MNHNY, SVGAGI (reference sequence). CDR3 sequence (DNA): TGTGCCAGCAGTTATGGTAGGAGCTCCTACGAGCAGTACTTC. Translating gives CASSYGRSSYEQYF.

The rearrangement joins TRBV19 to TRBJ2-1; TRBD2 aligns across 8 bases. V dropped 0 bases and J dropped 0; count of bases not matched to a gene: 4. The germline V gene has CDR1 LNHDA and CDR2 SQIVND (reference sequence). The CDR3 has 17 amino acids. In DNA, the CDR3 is TGTGCCAGTAGTATAGAGTTGAGCGGGAGCTCCTACAATGAGCAGTTCTTC. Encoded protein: CASSIELSGSSYNEQFF.

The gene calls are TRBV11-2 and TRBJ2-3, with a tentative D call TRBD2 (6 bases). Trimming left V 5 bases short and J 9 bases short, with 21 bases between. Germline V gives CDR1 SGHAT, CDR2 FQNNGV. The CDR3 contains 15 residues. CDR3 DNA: TGTGCCAGCAGCAGAGGAGGGGCCCCCACTTCCACGCAGTATTTT. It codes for CASSRGGAPTSTQYF. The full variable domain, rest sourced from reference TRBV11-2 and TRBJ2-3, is EAGVAQSPRYKIIEKRQSVAFWCNPISGHATLYWYQQILGQGPKLLIQFQNNGVVDDSQLPKDRFSAERLKGVDSTLKIQPAKLEDSAVYLCASSRGGAPTSTQYFGPGTRLTVL.

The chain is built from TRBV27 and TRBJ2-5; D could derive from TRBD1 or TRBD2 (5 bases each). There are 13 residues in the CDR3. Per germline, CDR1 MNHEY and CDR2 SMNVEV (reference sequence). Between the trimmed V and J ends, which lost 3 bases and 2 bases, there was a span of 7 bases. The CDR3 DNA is TGTGCCAGCAGTTTGGGGGAGCAAGAGACCCAGTACTTC. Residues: CASSLGEQETQYF.

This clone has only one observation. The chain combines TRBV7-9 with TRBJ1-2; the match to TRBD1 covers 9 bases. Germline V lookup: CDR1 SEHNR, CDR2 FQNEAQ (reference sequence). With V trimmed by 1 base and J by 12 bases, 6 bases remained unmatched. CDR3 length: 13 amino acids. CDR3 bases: TGTGCCAGCAGCTTAGGGGGACAGGGCCTGGACACCTTC. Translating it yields CASSLGGQGLDTF.

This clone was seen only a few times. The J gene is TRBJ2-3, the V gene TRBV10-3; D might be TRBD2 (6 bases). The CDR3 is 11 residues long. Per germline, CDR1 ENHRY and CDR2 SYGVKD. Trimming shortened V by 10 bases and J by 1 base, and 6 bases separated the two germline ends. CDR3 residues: CASGGTDTQYF. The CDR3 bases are TGTGCCAGCGGGGGCACAGATACGCAGTATTTT.

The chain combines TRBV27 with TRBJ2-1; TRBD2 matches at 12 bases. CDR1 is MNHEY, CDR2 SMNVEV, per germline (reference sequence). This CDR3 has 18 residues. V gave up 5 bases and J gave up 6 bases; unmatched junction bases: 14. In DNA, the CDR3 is TGTGCCAGCAGTCCAAAGCCCAGACTAGCGGGAGCCCGCAATGAGCAGTTCTTC. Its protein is CASSPKPRLAGARNEQFF.

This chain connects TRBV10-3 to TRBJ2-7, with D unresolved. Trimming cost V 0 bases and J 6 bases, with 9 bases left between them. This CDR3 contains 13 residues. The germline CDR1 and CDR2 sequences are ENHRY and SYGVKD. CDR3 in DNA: TGTGCCATCAGTGAGTCGAGCCCCTTCGAGCAGTACTTC. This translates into CAISESSPFEQYF.

This chain's CDR3 is CASSYSRLLNTEAFF. In DNA form, the CDR3 reads TGTGCCAGCAGTTACTCGAGGCTTCTGAACACTGAAGCTTTCTTT. This chain uses TRBV6-5 with TRBJ1-1; no reliable D call. V was cut by 0 bases and J by 0 bases, with 8 bases left in between. CDR3 length: 15 residues. Germline CDR1 MNHEY, CDR2 SVGAGI.